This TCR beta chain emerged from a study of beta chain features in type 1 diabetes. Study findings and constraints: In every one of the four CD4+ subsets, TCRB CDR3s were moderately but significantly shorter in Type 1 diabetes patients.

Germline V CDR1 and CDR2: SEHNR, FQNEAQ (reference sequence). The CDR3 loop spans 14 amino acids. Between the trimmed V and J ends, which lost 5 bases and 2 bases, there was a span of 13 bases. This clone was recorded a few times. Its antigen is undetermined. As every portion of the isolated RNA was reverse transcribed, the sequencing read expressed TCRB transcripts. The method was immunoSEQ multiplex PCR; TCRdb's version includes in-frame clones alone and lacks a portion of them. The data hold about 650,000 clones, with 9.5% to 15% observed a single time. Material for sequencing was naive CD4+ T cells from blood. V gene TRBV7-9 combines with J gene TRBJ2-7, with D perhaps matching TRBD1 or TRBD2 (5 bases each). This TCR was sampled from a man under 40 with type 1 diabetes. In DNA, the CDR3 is TGTGCCAGCAGCCCCCGGGACGGTCCCTACGAGCAGTACTTC. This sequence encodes CASSPRDGPYEQYF.